The rows below give T cell receptor beta chains drawn from one sample of a study of siplizumab effects on memory and regulatory T cells. This table comes from immunoSEQ multiplex PCR, and its TCRdb copy is limited to in-frame clones, with some not included. Of under 140,000 clones in the sample, roughly 89% were seen once. Sequenced sample: CD4+ T cells sorted from blood. The receptors stem from a human donor in good health. The CDR3 runs from the conserved cysteine through the conserved F or W. The D gene is left open where the match is weak. Clone size is shown for a subset of rows, as once, few, many or a class of expanded clone.

j_call: TRBJ1-2; d_call: .; clone_size: .; v_call: TRBV6-5; cdr3_nt: TGTGCCAGCAGCCCACTCAGTTGGGGGTATGGCTACACCTTC; cdr3_aa: CASSPLSWGYGYTF
j_call: TRBJ2-2; d_call: .; clone_size: .; v_call: TRBV5-1; cdr3_nt: TGCGCCAGCAGCTTGGCCGAGACTACGGGTTGGGAGCTGTTTTTT; cdr3_aa: CASSLAETTGWELFF
j_call: TRBJ2-4; d_call: .; clone_size: .; v_call: TRBV4-1; cdr3_nt: TGCGCCAGCAGCCAAGGGTGGTTGGGAAACATTCAGTACTTC; cdr3_aa: CASSQGWLGNIQYF
j_call: TRBJ2-3; d_call: TRBD2; clone_size: .; v_call: TRBV19; cdr3_nt: TGTGCCAGTAGTCCGGGGACTAGGTCGACAGATACGCAGTATTTT; cdr3_aa: CASSPGTRSTDTQYF
j_call: TRBJ2-7; d_call: TRBD1; clone_size: .; v_call: TRBV10-1; cdr3_nt: TGCGCCAGCAGCCCAGGGGGCAGTTACGAGCAGTACTTC; cdr3_aa: CASSPGGSYEQYF
j_call: TRBJ2-5; d_call: .; clone_size: once; v_call: TRBV18; cdr3_nt: TGTGCCAGCTCACCGGTCAGCTTAGAGACCCAGTACTTC; cdr3_aa: CASSPVSLETQYF
j_call: TRBJ2-7; d_call: .; clone_size: once; v_call: TRBV7-9; cdr3_nt: TGTGCCAGCAGCTTAAGTGAAGGGATAGCCGGCTACGAGCAGTACTTC; cdr3_aa: CASSLSEGIAGYEQYF
j_call: TRBJ1-3; d_call: .; clone_size: .; v_call: TRBV5-1; cdr3_nt: TGCGCCAGCAGCTTGGTTGGGGGAGAGCGAAACACCATATATTTT; cdr3_aa: CASSLVGGERNTIYF
j_call: TRBJ2-7; d_call: TRBD2; clone_size: once; v_call: TRBV9; cdr3_nt: TGTGCCAGCAGCGTAGAACCAGCGGGAGTGAGGGAGCAGTACTTC; cdr3_aa: CASSVEPAGVREQYF
j_call: TRBJ1-5; d_call: .; clone_size: .; v_call: TRBV5-5; cdr3_nt: TGTGCCAGCGGGATTTCTCCGGGACGCAATCAGCCCCAGCATTTT; cdr3_aa: CASGISPGRNQPQHF
j_call: TRBJ2-1; d_call: TRBD2; clone_size: .; v_call: TRBV11-3; cdr3_nt: TGTGCCAGCAGCTTTAGCGGGCCGTACAATGAGCAGTTCTTC; cdr3_aa: CASSFSGPYNEQFF
j_call: TRBJ2-2; d_call: .; clone_size: .; v_call: TRBV29-1; cdr3_nt: TGCAGCGGTCAAACCAGCACCGGGGAGCTGTTTTTT; cdr3_aa: CSGQTSTGELFF
j_call: TRBJ2-2; d_call: .; clone_size: .; v_call: TRBV12-2; cdr3_nt: TGTGCAAGTCGCTCCCTCGAGAGTAGCGCGAACACCGGGGAGCTGTTTTTT; cdr3_aa: CASRSLESSANTGELFF
j_call: TRBJ2-3; d_call: .; clone_size: few; v_call: TRBV9; cdr3_nt: TGTGCCAGCAGCGTAAGCACAGATACGCAGTATTTT; cdr3_aa: CASSVSTDTQYF
j_call: TRBJ1-3; d_call: .; clone_size: .; v_call: TRBV6-5; cdr3_nt: TGTGCCAGTAAGAGCGGGCCCCACTCTGGAAACACCATATATTTT; cdr3_aa: CASKSGPHSGNTIYF
j_call: TRBJ1-2; d_call: .; clone_size: .; v_call: TRBV11-2; cdr3_nt: TGTGCCAGCAGCTCTTGGACGGTCCTCTATGGCTACACCTTC; cdr3_aa: CASSSWTVLYGYTF
j_call: TRBJ1-1; d_call: TRBD1; clone_size: .; v_call: TRBV5-1; cdr3_nt: TGCGCCAGCAGAGAGTCCGCGGGACAGGGCCCTGAAGCTTTCTTT; cdr3_aa: CASRESAGQGPEAFF
j_call: TRBJ2-3; d_call: TRBD1; clone_size: .; v_call: TRBV5-5; cdr3_nt: TGTGCCAGCAGCTCCCGGTGGGGACAGCGCACAGATACGCAGTATTTT; cdr3_aa: CASSSRWGQRTDTQYF
j_call: TRBJ1-5; d_call: .; clone_size: .; v_call: TRBV7-2; cdr3_nt: TGTGCCAGCAGCGCAAGCGGGGGTACCAATCAGCCCCAGCATTTT; cdr3_aa: CASSASGGTNQPQHF
j_call: TRBJ2-7; d_call: TRBD2; clone_size: .; v_call: TRBV19; cdr3_nt: TGTGCCAGTAGTGACTTAAGCGGGAGAGGGACCTACGAGCAGTACTTC; cdr3_aa: CASSDLSGRGTYEQYF
j_call: TRBJ1-1; d_call: TRBD1; clone_size: .; v_call: TRBV19; cdr3_nt: TGTGCCAGTAGTATCGGCCCGGGACAGGGGGCGTATACTGAAGCTTTCTTT; cdr3_aa: CASSIGPGQGAYTEAFF
j_call: TRBJ1-2; d_call: .; clone_size: once; v_call: TRBV25-1; cdr3_nt: TGTGCCAGCAGTCAGGACTACAGGGATCCCTATGGCTACACCTTC; cdr3_aa: CASSQDYRDPYGYTF
j_call: TRBJ2-7; d_call: TRBD1; clone_size: .; v_call: TRBV5-1; cdr3_nt: TGCGCCAGCAGCCCGACAGGGGAGACCTACGAGCAGTACTTC; cdr3_aa: CASSPTGETYEQYF
j_call: TRBJ2-7; d_call: .; clone_size: .; v_call: TRBV11-1; cdr3_nt: TGTGCCAGCAGCTTAGGTACAGAAAGGGGTGAGCAGTACTTC; cdr3_aa: CASSLGTERGEQYF
j_call: TRBJ2-7; d_call: TRBD1; clone_size: .; v_call: TRBV6-1; cdr3_nt: TGTGCCAGCAGTCCCCGACAGGGGGTTGGGGTCGAGCAGTACTTC; cdr3_aa: CASSPRQGVGVEQYF
j_call: TRBJ2-1; d_call: TRBD2; clone_size: .; v_call: TRBV5-1; cdr3_nt: TGCGCCAGCAGCTCGGAACTAGCGGGAGGGCGGAATGAGCAGTTCTTC; cdr3_aa: CASSSELAGGRNEQFF
j_call: TRBJ1-6; d_call: TRBD1; clone_size: .; v_call: TRBV6-5; cdr3_nt: TGTGCCAGCAGACCAACTCGGACAGGGAATTCACCCCTCCACTTT; cdr3_aa: CASRPTRTGNSPLHF
j_call: TRBJ1-6; d_call: TRBD1; clone_size: .; v_call: TRBV30; cdr3_nt: TGTGCCTGGAGTGTAAGCAGGGGGCTTGATAATTCACCCCTCCACTTT; cdr3_aa: CAWSVSRGLDNSPLHF
j_call: TRBJ1-5; d_call: .; clone_size: .; v_call: TRBV9; cdr3_nt: TGTGCCAGCAGCGTAGGAGCAAATAGCAATCAGCCCCAGCATTTT; cdr3_aa: CASSVGANSNQPQHF
j_call: TRBJ1-2; d_call: .; clone_size: .; v_call: TRBV7-9; cdr3_nt: TGTGCCAGCAGCTTGACGCAGGGTACGAATGGCTACACCTTC; cdr3_aa: CASSLTQGTNGYTF
j_call: TRBJ2-6; d_call: .; clone_size: .; v_call: TRBV11-3; cdr3_nt: TGTGCCAGCAGCTTTTCTGGGGCCAACGTCCTGACTTTC; cdr3_aa: CASSFSGANVLTF
j_call: TRBJ2-5; d_call: .; clone_size: .; v_call: TRBV5-1; cdr3_nt: TGCGCCAGCAGCTTGACCACAGAAGAGACCCAGTACTTC; cdr3_aa: CASSLTTEETQYF
j_call: TRBJ2-2; d_call: TRBD2; clone_size: .; v_call: TRBV5-6; cdr3_nt: TGTGCCAGCAGCGCGAGGACTAGCGGGGGAGCCGGGGAGCTGTTTTTT; cdr3_aa: CASSARTSGGAGELFF
j_call: TRBJ2-7; d_call: .; clone_size: .; v_call: TRBV23-1; cdr3_nt: TGCGCCAGCAGTCAATTCAGGGTAAGATACGAGCAGTACTTC; cdr3_aa: CASSQFRVRYEQYF
j_call: TRBJ1-2; d_call: .; clone_size: .; v_call: TRBV5-1; cdr3_nt: TGCGCCAGCAGCTTGGCCAACTTGAGGTATGGCTACACCTTC; cdr3_aa: CASSLANLRYGYTF
j_call: TRBJ2-5; d_call: TRBD2; clone_size: .; v_call: TRBV6-5; cdr3_nt: TGTGCCAGCAGAGCGACTAGCGGGGGAGAGACCCAGTACTTC; cdr3_aa: CASRATSGGETQYF
j_call: TRBJ2-7; d_call: .; clone_size: .; v_call: TRBV28; cdr3_nt: TGTGCCACTCGAGAGGGTGGCCCCTACGAGCAGTACTTC; cdr3_aa: CATREGGPYEQYF
j_call: TRBJ1-1; d_call: .; clone_size: .; v_call: TRBV10-3; cdr3_nt: TGTGCCACCAGTAACGGGAAGAACACTGAAGCTTTCTTT; cdr3_aa: CATSNGKNTEAFF
j_call: TRBJ1-1; d_call: .; clone_size: .; v_call: TRBV29-1; cdr3_nt: TGCAGCGCCCGACAGGTACACACTGAAGCTTTCTTT; cdr3_aa: CSARQVHTEAFF
j_call: TRBJ2-1; d_call: .; clone_size: .; v_call: TRBV18; cdr3_nt: TGTGCCAGCTCACCACCTGAAACTTACAATGAGCAGTTCTTC; cdr3_aa: CASSPPETYNEQFF
j_call: TRBJ2-4; d_call: TRBD2; clone_size: .; v_call: TRBV2; cdr3_nt: TGTGCCATGCGAGGGACTAGCCAAAACATTCAGTACTTC; cdr3_aa: CAMRGTSQNIQYF